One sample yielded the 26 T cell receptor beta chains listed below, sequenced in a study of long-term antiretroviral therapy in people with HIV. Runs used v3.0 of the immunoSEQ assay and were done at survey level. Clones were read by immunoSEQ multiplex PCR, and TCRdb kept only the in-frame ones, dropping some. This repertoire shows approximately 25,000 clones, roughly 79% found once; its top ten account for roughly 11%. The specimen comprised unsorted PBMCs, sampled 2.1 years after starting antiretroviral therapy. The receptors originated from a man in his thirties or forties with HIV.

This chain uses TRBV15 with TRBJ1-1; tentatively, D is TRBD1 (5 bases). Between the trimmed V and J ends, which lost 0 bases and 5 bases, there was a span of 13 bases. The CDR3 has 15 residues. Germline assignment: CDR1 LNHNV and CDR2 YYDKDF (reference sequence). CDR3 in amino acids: CATSRDDGGRTEAFF. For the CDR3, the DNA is TGTGCCACCAGCAGAGATGACGGGGGAAGGACTGAAGCTTTCTTT.

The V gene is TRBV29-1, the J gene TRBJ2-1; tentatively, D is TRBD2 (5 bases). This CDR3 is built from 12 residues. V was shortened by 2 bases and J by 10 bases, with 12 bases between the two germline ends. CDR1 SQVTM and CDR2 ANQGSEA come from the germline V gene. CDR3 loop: CSVEIRLAEQFF. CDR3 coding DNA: TGCAGCGTTGAAATTAGGCTAGCCGAGCAGTTCTTC.

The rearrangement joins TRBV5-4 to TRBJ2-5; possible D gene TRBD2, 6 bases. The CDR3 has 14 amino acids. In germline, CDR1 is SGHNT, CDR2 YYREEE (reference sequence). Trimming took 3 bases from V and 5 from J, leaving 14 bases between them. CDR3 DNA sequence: TGTGCCAGCAGCTCGGTAGCGGATGGGGAGACCCAGTACTTC. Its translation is CASSSVADGETQYF.

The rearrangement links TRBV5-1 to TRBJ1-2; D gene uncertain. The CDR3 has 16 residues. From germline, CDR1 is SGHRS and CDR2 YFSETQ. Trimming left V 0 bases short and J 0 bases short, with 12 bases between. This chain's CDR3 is CASSLVATPSNYGYTF. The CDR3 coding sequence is TGCGCCAGCAGCTTGGTGGCAACTCCATCTAACTATGGCTACACCTTC.

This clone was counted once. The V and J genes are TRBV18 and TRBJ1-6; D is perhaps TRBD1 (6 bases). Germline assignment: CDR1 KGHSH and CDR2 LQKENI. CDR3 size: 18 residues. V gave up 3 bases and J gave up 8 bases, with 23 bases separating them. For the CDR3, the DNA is TGTGCCAGCTCACCCTTGCAGGGGTCGGAGGGAAATTATTCACCCCTCCACTTT. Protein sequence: CASSPLQGSEGNYSPLHF.

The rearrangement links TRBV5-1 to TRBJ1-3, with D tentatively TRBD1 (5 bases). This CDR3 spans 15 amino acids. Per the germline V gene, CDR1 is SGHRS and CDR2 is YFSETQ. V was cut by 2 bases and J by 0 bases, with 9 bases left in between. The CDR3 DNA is TGCGCCAGCAGCTTAACAGGCCTCTCTGGAAACACCATATATTTT. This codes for CASSLTGLSGNTIYF.

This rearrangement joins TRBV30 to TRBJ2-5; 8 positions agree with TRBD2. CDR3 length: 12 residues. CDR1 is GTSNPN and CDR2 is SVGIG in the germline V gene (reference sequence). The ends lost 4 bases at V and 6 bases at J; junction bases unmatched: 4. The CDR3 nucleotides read TGTGCCTGGAACGGCGGGGGGAAGACCCAGTACTTC. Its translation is CAWNGGGKTQYF. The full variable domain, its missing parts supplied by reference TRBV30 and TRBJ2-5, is SQTIHQWPATLVQPVGSPLSLECTVEGTSNPNLYWYRQAAGRGLQLLFYSVGIGQISSEVPQNLSASRPQDRQFILSSKKLLLSDSGFYLCAWNGGGKTQYFGPGTRLLVL.

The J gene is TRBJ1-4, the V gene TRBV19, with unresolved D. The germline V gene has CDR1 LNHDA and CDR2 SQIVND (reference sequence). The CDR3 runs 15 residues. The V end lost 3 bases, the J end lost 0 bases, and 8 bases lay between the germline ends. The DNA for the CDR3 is TGTGCCAGTAGTATCCCTTTTTCAACTAATGAAAAACTGTTTTTT. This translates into CASSIPFSTNEKLFF.

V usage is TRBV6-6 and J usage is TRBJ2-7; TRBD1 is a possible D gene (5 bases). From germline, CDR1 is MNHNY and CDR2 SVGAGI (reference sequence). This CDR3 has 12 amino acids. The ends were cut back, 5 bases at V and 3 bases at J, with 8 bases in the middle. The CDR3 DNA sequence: TGTGCCAGCAGTGGCGACAGCTACGAGCAGTACTTC. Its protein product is CASSGDSYEQYF.

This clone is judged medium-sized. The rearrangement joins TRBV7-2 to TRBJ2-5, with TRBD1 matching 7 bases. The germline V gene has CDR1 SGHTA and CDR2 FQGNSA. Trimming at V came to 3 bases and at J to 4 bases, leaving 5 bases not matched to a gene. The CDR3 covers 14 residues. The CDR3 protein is CASSLTGNGETQYF. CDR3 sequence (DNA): TGTGCCAGCAGCTTGACAGGGAACGGAGAGACCCAGTACTTC.

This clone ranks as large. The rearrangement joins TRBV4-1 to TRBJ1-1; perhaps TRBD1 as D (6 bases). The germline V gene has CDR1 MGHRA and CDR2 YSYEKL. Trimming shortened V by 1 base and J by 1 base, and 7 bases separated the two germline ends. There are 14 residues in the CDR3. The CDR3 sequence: CASSQGQENTEAFF. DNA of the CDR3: TGCGCCAGCAGCCAAGGACAGGAGAACACTGAAGCTTTCTTT.

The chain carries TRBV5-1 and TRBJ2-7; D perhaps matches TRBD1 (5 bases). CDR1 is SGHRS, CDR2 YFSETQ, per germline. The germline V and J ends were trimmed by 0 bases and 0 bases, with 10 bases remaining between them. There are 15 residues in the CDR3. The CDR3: CASSLDADISYEQYF. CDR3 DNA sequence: TGCGCCAGCAGCTTGGACGCGGACATCTCCTACGAGCAGTACTTC.

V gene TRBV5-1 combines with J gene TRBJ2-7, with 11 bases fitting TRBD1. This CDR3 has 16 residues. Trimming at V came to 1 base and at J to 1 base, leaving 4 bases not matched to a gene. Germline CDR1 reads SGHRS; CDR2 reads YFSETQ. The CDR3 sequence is CASSLLGQGASYEQYF. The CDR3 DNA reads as TGCGCCAGCAGCTTGTTAGGACAGGGGGCGTCCTACGAGCAGTACTTC.

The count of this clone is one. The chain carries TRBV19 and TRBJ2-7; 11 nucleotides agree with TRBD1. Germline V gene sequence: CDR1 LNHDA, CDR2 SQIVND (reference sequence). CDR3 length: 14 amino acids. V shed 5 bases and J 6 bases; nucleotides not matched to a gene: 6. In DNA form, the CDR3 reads TGTGCCAGTAGTGTCCGGGACAGGGGGTCCGAGCAGTACTTC. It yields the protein CASSVRDRGSEQYF.

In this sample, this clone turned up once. The CDR3: CASSQQGRGSSYNEQFF. Written as DNA, the CDR3 is TGTGCCAGCAGCCAGCAGGGACGCGGGAGCTCCTACAATGAGCAGTTCTTC. The chain employs TRBV7-9 and TRBJ2-1; TRBD2 matches at 7 bases. This CDR3 contains 17 residues. With 5 bases clipped from V and 0 bases from J, the junction kept 10 bases outside the gene matches. Germline CDR1 and CDR2: SEHNR and FQNEAQ (reference sequence).

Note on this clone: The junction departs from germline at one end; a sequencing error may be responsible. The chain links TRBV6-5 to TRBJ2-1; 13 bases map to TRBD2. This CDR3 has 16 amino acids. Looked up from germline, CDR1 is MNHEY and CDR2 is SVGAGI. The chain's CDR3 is CASGYGTSGVYNEQFF. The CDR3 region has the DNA TGTGCCAGCGGTTATGGGACTAGCGGGGTCTACAATGAGCAGTTCTTC.

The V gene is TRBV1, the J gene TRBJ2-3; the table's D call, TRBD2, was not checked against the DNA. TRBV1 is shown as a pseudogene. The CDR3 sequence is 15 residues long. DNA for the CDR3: TGCACCAGCAGCCAAGGGACTGTCCTCACAGATACGCAGTATTTT. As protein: CTSSQGTVLTDTQYF.

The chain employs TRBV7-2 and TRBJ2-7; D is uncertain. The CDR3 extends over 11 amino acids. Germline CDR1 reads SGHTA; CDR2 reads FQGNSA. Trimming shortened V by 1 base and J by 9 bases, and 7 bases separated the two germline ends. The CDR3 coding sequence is TGTGCCAGCAGCTTAGACGGCGGGCAGTACTTC. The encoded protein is CASSLDGGQYF.

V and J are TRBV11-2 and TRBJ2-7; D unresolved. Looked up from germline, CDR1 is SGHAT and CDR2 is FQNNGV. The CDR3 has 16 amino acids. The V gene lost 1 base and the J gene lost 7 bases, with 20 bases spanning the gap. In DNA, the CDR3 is TGTGCCAGCAGCTTAGTAGGAATTGGGTATCCCGGGGAGCAGTACTTC. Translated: CASSLVGIGYPGEQYF.

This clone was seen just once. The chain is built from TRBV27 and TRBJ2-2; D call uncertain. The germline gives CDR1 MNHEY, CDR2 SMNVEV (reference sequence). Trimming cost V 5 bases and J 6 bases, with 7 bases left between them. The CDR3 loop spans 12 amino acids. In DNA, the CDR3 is TGTGCCAGCAGTACTCTCCCCGGGGAGCTGTTTTTT. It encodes CASSTLPGELFF.

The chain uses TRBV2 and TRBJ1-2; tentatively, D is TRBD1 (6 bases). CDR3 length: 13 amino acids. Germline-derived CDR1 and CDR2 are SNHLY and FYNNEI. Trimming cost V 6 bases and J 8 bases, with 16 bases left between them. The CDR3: CASRGRGELGYTF. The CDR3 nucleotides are TGTGCCAGCAGAGGCAGGGGAGAATTAGGCTACACCTTC.

DNA for the CDR3: TGCAGCACCCGACAGAAATCGGACACTGAAGCTTTCTTT. This codes for CSTRQKSDTEAFF. This sequence joins TRBV29-1 and TRBJ1-1, with D perhaps matching TRBD1 (5 bases). This CDR3 is built from 13 residues. Germline CDR1 SQVTM, CDR2 ANQGSEA. V was trimmed by 8 bases and J by 3 bases, leaving 16 bases between them.

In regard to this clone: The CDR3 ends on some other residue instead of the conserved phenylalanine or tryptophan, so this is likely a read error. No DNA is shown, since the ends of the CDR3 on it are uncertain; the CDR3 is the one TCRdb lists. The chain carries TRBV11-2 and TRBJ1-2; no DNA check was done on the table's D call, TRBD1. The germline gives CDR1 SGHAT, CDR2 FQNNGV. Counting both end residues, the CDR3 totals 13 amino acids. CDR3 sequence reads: CASSRQRDSTPRI.

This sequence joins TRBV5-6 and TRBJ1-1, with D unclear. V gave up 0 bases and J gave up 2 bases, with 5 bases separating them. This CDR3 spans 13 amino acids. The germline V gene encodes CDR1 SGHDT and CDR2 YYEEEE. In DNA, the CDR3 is TGTGCCAGCAGCTTGGACCCCAACACTGAAGCTTTCTTT. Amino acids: CASSLDPNTEAFF.

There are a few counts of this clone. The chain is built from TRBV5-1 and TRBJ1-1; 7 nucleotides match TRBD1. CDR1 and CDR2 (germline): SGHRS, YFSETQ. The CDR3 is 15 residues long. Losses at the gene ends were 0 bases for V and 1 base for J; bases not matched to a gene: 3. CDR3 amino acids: CASSLVTGANTEAFF. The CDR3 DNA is TGCGCCAGCAGCTTGGTAACAGGGGCGAACACTGAAGCTTTCTTT.

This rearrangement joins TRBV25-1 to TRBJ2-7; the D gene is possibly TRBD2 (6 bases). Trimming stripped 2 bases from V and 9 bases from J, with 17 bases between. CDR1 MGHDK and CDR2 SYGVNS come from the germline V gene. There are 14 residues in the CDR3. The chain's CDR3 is CASSEGGTMGGQYF. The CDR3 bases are TGTGCCAGCAGTGAAGGAGGGACCATGGGTGGGCAGTACTTC.